The 5 T cell receptor beta chains in this list originate from one sample, sequenced in a study of blood T cell repertoires in COVID-19. Generated by immunoSEQ multiplex PCR, the TCRdb table keeps only in-frame clones and is missing some. In the table there are about 200,000 clones, 86% of which are singletons. Sequenced: peripheral blood. The source of these receptors is a man older than 75 with acute or convalescent COVID-19.

The rearrangement links TRBV5-4 to TRBJ2-3; 13 positions agree with TRBD2. Looked up from germline, CDR1 is SGHNT and CDR2 is YYREEE (reference sequence). The V segment lost 4 bases and the J segment 5 bases; nucleotides outside the gene matches: 7. CDR3 length: 16 amino acids. CDR3 in amino acids: CASSSGLAGVKDTQYF. In DNA, the CDR3 is TGTGCCAGCAGCAGCGGACTAGCGGGAGTGAAAGATACGCAGTATTTT.

CDR3: CASSGDRSETQYF. The CDR3 DNA reads TGTGCCAGCAGTGGGGACAGGTCAGAGACCCAGTACTTC. The V call is TRBV2, the J call TRBJ2-5; TRBD1 agrees at 8 bases. V lost 4 bases to trimming and J lost 4 bases; unmatched junction nucleotides: 2. Germline V gives CDR1 SNHLY, CDR2 FYNNEI. There are 13 residues in the CDR3.

This clone was detected a few times. The chain employs TRBV12-3 or TRBV12-4 and TRBJ1-2; perhaps TRBD1 as D (6 bases). There are 13 residues in the CDR3. The V end was cut by 1 base, the J end by 3 bases, with 6 bases between. This CDR3 is CASSLGTDYGYTF. CDR3 coding DNA: TGTGCCAGCAGTTTAGGGACAGACTATGGCTACACCTTC.

The chain employs TRBV6-2 or TRBV6-3 and TRBJ2-3, with a possible D match to TRBD1 (6 bases). CDR1 is MNHEY, CDR2 SVGEGT, per germline. This CDR3 comprises 17 residues. Trimming left V 6 bases short and J 0 bases short, with 19 bases between. The chain's CDR3 is CASSSPGQKASTDTQYF. CDR3 coding DNA: TGTGCCAGCAGCTCCCCGGGACAAAAGGCTAGCACAGATACGCAGTATTTT.

The chain employs TRBV18 and TRBJ2-1; 7 nucleotides align to TRBD1. V trimming: 2 bases; J trimming: 8 bases; junction bases outside the gene matches: 6. The length of the CDR3 is 14 residues. CDR1 is KGHSH, CDR2 LQKENI, per germline. The CDR3 region has the DNA TGTGCCAGCTCACCAGGGACAGATTACGATGAGCAGTTCTTC. Translation: CASSPGTDYDEQFF. The entire variable domain, with the rest obtained from reference TRBV18 and TRBJ2-1, is as follows: NAGVMQNPRHLVRRRGQEARLRCSPMKGHSHVYWYRQLPEEGLKFMVYLQKENIIDESGMPKERFSAEFPKEGPSILRIQQVVRGDSAAYFCASSPGTDYDEQFFGPGTRLTVL.